This record concerns one T cell receptor (beta chain) sequence. What it recognizes is unknown. A multiplex PCR was run with 60 Vbeta primers and 13 Jbeta primers. Method: immunoSEQ multiplex PCR; TCRdb's copy keeps in-frame clones and lacks some. The data hold 90,000 to 100,000 clones, with less than 9.5% observed a single time. This record comes from a study of cytomegalovirus exposure and HLA in healthy donors. As for the study in general: Membership in the Caucasian-associated ancestry cluster was found for 81% of roughly 360 genotyped donors. General study results and limits: The classifier was said to identify cytomegalovirus status with high specificity and sensitivity. In a later analysis, a missense DCLRE1C variant was linked to TCR beta V- and J-gene trimming.

CDR1 is MDHEN, CDR2 SYDVKM, per germline. The CDR3 is 15 amino acids. The V segment lost 6 bases and the J segment 3 bases; nucleotides outside the gene matches: 10. Source material: PBMCs. This chain uses TRBV28 with TRBJ2-7; 8 positions match TRBD1. This clonotype originated in a man in his fifties or sixties in good health and CMV-seropositive. The CDR3 DNA reads as TGTGCCAGCAGCTCCCCAGGGGGCGGTGGCTACGAGCAGTACTTC. Translating it yields CASSSPGGGGYEQYF. Using reference TRBV28 and TRBJ2-7 for the parts outside the CDR3, the full variable domain is DVKVTQSSRYLVKRTGEKVFLECVQDMDHENMFWYRQDPGLGLRLIYFSYDVKMKEKGDIPEGYSVSREKKERFSLILESASTNQTSMYLCASSSPGGGGYEQYFGPGTRLTVT.